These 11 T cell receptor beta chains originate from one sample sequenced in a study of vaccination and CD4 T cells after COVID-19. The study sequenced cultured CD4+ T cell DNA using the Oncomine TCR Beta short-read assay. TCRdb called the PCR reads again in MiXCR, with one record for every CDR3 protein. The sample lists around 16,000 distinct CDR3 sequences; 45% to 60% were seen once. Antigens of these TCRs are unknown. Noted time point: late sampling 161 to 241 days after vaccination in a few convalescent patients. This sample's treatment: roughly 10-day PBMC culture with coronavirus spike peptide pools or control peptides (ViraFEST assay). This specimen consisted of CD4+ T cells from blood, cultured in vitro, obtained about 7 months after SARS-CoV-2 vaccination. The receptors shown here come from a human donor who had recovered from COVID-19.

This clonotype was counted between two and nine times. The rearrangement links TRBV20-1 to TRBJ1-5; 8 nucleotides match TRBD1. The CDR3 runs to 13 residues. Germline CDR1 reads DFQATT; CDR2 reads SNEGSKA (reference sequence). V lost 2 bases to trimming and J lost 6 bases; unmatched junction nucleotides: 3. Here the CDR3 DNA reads TGCAGTGCTAGACAGGGGGCGGTTCAGCCCCAGCATTTT. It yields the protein CSARQGAVQPQHF.

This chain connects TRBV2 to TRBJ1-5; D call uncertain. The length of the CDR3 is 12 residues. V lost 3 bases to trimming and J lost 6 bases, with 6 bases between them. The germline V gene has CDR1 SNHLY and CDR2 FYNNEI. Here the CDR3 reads CASSDGFQPQHF. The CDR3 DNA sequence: TGTGCCAGCAGTGATGGTTTTCAGCCCCAGCATTTT.

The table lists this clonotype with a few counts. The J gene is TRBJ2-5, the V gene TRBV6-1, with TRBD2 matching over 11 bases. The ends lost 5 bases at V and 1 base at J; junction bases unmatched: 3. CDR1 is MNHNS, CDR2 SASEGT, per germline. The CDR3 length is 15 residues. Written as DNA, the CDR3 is TGTGCCAGCAGTCGGACTAGCGGGCCCCAAGAGACCCAGTACTTC. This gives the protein CASSRTSGPQETQYF.

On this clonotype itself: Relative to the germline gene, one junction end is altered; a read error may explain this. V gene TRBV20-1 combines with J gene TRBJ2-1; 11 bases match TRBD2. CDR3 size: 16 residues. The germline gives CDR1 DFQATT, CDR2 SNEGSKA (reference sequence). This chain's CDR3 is CSASGASGRSFNEQFF. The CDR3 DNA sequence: TGCAGTGCTAGTGGGGCTAGCGGGAGGTCCTTCAATGAGCAGTTCTTC.

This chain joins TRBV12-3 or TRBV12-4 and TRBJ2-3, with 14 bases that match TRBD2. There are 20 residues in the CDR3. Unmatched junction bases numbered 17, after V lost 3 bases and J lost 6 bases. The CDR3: CASSFYPKPGLAGVMDTQYF. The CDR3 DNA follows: TGTGCCAGCAGTTTTTACCCTAAACCGGGACTAGCGGGAGTAATGGATACGCAGTATTTT.

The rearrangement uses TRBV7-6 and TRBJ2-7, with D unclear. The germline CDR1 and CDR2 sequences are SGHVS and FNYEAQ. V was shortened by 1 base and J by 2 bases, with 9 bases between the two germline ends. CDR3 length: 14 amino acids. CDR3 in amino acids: CASSLGLAAYEQYF. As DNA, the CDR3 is TGTGCCAGCAGCTTAGGACTCGCAGCCTACGAGCAGTACTTC.

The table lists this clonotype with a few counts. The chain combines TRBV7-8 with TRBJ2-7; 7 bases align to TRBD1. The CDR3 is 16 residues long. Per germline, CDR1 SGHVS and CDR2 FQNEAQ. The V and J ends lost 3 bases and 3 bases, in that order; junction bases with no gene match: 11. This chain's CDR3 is CASSFRGGASNYEQYF. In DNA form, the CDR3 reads TGTGCCAGCAGCTTTAGAGGGGGCGCCTCTAACTACGAGCAGTACTTC.

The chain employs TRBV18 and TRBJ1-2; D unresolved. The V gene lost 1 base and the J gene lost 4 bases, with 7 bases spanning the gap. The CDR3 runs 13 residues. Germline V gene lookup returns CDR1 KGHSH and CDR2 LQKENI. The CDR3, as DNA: TGTGCCAGCTCACCACAGGATGCCTATGGCTACACCTTC. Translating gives CASSPQDAYGYTF.

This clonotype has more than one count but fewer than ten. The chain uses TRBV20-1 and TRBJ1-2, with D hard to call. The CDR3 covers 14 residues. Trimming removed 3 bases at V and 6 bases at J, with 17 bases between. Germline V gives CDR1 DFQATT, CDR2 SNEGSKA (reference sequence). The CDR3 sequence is CSARDGRLINGYTF. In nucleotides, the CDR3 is TGCAGTGCTAGGGATGGCAGGTTAATCAATGGCTACACCTTC.

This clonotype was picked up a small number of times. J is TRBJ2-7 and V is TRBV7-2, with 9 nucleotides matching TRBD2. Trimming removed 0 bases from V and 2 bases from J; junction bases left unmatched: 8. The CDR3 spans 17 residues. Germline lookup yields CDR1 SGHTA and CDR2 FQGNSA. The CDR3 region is CASSLAAGLAGAYEQYF. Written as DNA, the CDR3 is TGTGCCAGCAGCTTAGCGGCGGGACTAGCAGGGGCCTACGAGCAGTACTTC.

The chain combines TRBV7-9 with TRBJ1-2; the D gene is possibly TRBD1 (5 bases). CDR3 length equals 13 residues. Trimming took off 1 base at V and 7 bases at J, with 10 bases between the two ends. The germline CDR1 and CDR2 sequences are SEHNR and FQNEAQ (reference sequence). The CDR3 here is CASSLVGGGGYTF. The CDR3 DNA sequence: TGTGCCAGCAGCTTAGTTGGGGGAGGTGGCTACACCTTC.